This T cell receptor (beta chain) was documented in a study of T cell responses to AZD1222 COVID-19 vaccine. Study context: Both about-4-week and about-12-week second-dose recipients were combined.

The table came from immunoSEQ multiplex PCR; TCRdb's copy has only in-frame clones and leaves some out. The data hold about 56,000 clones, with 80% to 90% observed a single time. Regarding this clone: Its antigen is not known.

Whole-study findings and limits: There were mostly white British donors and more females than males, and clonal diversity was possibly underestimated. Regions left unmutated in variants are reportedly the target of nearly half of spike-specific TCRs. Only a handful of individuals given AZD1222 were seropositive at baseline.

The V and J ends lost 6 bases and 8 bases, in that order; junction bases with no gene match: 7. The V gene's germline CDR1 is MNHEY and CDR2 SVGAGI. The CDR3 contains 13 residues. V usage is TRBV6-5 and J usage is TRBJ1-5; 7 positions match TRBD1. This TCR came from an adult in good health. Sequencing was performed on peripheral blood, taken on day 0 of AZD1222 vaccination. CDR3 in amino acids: CASSPTGWEPQHF. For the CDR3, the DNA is TGTGCCAGCAGCCCGACAGGGTGGGAGCCCCAGCATTTT.